A selection of T cell receptor beta chains follows, all from one sample in a study of blood T cells in healthy people across ages. One entry per CDR3 protein results from TCRdb running MiXCR on the 5' RACE reads. The table includes some 1.8 million distinct CDR3 sequences, roughly two fifths detected once. The sequenced sample consisted of blood. These TCRs come from a human donor in good health. The CDR3 runs from the conserved cysteine through the conserved F or W. A D gene is named only where the DNA matches it firmly. Only part of the rows carry a size: once, few, many, or a class if the clone is expanded.

abundance	d_gene	v_gene	j_gene	CDR3nt	CDR3aa
NA	TRBD2	TRBV2	TRBJ2-7	TGTGCCAGCATGACCCGGACTAGCGGGGGAGGGGTCCAGTACTTC	CASMTRTSGGGVQYF
few	TRBD2	TRBV3-1	TRBJ2-3	TGTGCCAGCAGCCAATCTTTGGCGGGGGACTCGTCAGATACGCAGTATTTT	CASSQSLAGDSSDTQYF
few	NA	TRBV7-2	TRBJ1-4	TGTGCCAGCAGCTTAGTTAAGGGTAGGGCAGGGGATGAAAAACTGTTTTTT	CASSLVKGRAGDEKLFF
NA	TRBD1	TRBV4-1	TRBJ1-1	TGCGCCAGCAGCCAAGAAAGAGGGGGCTACACTGAAGCTTTCTTT	CASSQERGGYTEAFF
NA	TRBD1	TRBV7-2	TRBJ2-7	TGTGCCAGCAGCTTTGGACAGGGGTTCAACGAGCAGTACTTC	CASSFGQGFNEQYF
once	NA	TRBV4-2	TRBJ1-4	TGTGCCAGCAGCTTATACATTTGGATATCAGGATCGGGAGAAAAACTGTTTTTT	CASSLYIWISGSGEKLFF
once	TRBD1	TRBV11-2	TRBJ1-4	TGTGCCTGCAGCTTTGCAGGGGGGGAAAAACTGTTTTTT	CACSFAGGEKLFF
NA	NA	TRBV20-1	TRBJ2-5	TGCAGTGCCTCTATGCCCGGGGAAGCAGAGACCCAGTACTTC	CSASMPGEAETQYF
few	TRBD1	TRBV6-2/TRBV6-3	TRBJ2-7	TGTGCCAGCATTACAGGGGGCGGCTCCTACGAGCAGTACTTC	CASITGGGSYEQYF
NA	NA	TRBV5-1	TRBJ2-2	TGCGCCAGCAGCTCCGGGACCACCGGGGAGCTGTTTTTT	CASSSGTTGELFF
NA	TRBD1	TRBV5-1	TRBJ2-7	TGCGCCAGCAGTCAGACAGGGTTCGATGAGCAGTACTTC	CASSQTGFDEQYF
many	TRBD1	TRBV29-1	TRBJ1-2	TGCAGCGCATCCGGGACAGGGGGCTCGAGCTATGGCTACACCTTC	CSASGTGGSSYGYTF
NA	NA	TRBV29-1	TRBJ2-3	TGCAGCGTTGAAGGGGATTCAGATACGCAGTATTTT	CSVEGDSDTQYF
NA	TRBD2	TRBV9	TRBJ2-2	TGTGCCAGCAGCGTAGCTATAGCGGGGGGCAACACCGGGGAGCTGTTTTTT	CASSVAIAGGNTGELFF
few	TRBD1	TRBV5-1	TRBJ1-2	TGCGCCAGCAGCTCACAACAGGGGGGTAACTATGGCTACACCTTC	CASSSQQGGNYGYTF
NA	NA	TRBV12-3/TRBV12-4	TRBJ1-5	TGTGCCAGCAGTTCGACCGTTAGCAATCAGCCCCAGCATTTT	CASSSTVSNQPQHF
NA	NA	TRBV4-1	TRBJ1-5	TGCGCCAGCAGCCAAGATACTCAGGGTGGACCCCAGCATTTT	CASSQDTQGGPQHF
NA	NA	TRBV7-9	TRBJ2-7	TGTGCCAGCATTCCCGACAGGTCTACCTACGAGCAGTACTTC	CASIPDRSTYEQYF
many	TRBD1	TRBV7-2	TRBJ2-5	TGTGCCAGCAGCCCCGGGACAGCGTACCAAGAGACCCAGTACTTC	CASSPGTAYQETQYF
NA	NA	TRBV20-1	TRBJ2-2	TGCAGTGCTAGAGGACGTCCCTCCCAGAACACCGGGGAGCTGTTTTTT	CSARGRPSQNTGELFF
few	NA	TRBV4-1	TRBJ2-1	TGCGCCAGCAGCCAGGGACGGAGCCCTTTGGGGAATGAGCAGTTCTTC	CASSQGRSPLGNEQFF
few	TRBD2	TRBV7-9	TRBJ2-3	TGTGCCAGCAGACTAACTAGCGGGGGAAGCACAGATACGCAGTATTTT	CASRLTSGGSTDTQYF
few	NA	TRBV29-1	TRBJ1-1	TGCAGCGTTGAAGGAGCGGTCGCGAACACTGAAGCTTTCTTT	CSVEGAVANTEAFF